This is a list of T cell receptor beta chains from one sample in a study of technical replicates of blood from a few donors. Sequencing was performed with immunoSEQ multiplex PCR; in TCRdb, only in-frame clones are kept and a portion is missing. In the table there are tens of thousands of clones, about 98% of which are singletons. The sequenced sample was T cells isolated from PBMCs. Receptors were obtained from a human donor in good health. CDR3s include the opening cysteine and the closing phenylalanine or tryptophan. Fields, in order: J gene, V gene, D gene, clone size, CDR3 protein, CDR3 DNA. D genes are given only for firm matches. Only part of the rows carry a size: once, few, many, or a class if the clone is expanded.

TRBJ2-5,TRBV9,TRBD2,-,CASSVGGGQETQYF,TGTGCCAGCAGCGTAGGGGGGGGCCAAGAGACCCAGTACTTC
TRBJ1-1,TRBV19,-,-,CASSPWDNLNTEAFF,TGTGCCAGTAGTCCCTGGGACAACCTGAACACTGAAGCTTTCTTT
TRBJ2-1,TRBV6-4,TRBD2,-,CASSGLAGVNNEQFF,TGTGCCAGCAGTGGACTAGCGGGAGTGAACAATGAGCAGTTCTTC
TRBJ2-6,TRBV15,-,-,CATSYRGSGANVLTF,TGTGCCACCAGCTATCGGGGATCTGGGGCCAACGTCCTGACTTTC
TRBJ2-5,TRBV25-1,-,-,CASRAGLHPQETQYF,TGTGCCAGCAGGGCGGGGTTGCATCCTCAAGAGACCCAGTACTTC
TRBJ2-1,TRBV11-2,-,once,CASSVRDEQFF,TGTGCCAGCTCGGTCCGCGATGAGCAGTTCTTC
TRBJ1-2,TRBV6-1,-,-,CASRISPTDYGYTF,TGTGCCAGCAGGATCAGCCCCACAGACTATGGCTACACCTTC
TRBJ1-1,TRBV10-3,-,-,CAISEFEENTEAFF,TGTGCCATCAGTGAGTTCGAGGAGAACACTGAAGCTTTCTTT
TRBJ2-7,TRBV7-6,-,-,CASSFAQGLYEQYF,TGTGCCAGCAGCTTCGCACAGGGCCTTTACGAGCAGTACTTC
TRBJ2-2,TRBV9,-,-,CASSADGRIANTGELFF,TGTGCCAGCAGCGCAGACGGCAGGATTGCGAACACCGGGGAGCTGTTTTTT
TRBJ1-3,TRBV25-1,-,-,CASGALGNTIYF,TGTGCCAGCGGGGCACTTGGAAACACCATATATTTT
TRBJ1-1,TRBV5-4,-,-,CASSLGIQGNVIGTEAFF,TGTGCCAGCAGCTTGGGGATCCAGGGGAACGTTATAGGGACTGAAGCTTTCTTT
TRBJ2-7,TRBV5-8,-,-,CASSPPGYEQYF,TGTGCCAGCAGCCCTCCAGGGTACGAGCAGTACTTC
TRBJ2-3,TRBV30,TRBD2,-,CAWRRLAGPDTQYF,TGTGCCTGGAGGCGGCTAGCGGGGCCAGATACGCAGTATTTT
TRBJ2-2,TRBV28,TRBD1,-,CASSLPTGTANTGELFF,TGTGCCAGCAGTTTGCCTACCGGGACAGCGAACACCGGGGAGCTGTTTTTT
TRBJ1-5,TRBV19,-,once,CASSIGDSNQPQHF,TGTGCCAGTAGTATCGGGGATAGCAATCAGCCCCAGCATTTT
TRBJ2-4,TRBV30,-,-,CAWRLVGIQYF,TGTGCCTGGCGGCTAGTTGGCATTCAGTACTTC
TRBJ2-1,TRBV30,-,-,CAWSRGLPNEQFF,TGTGCCTGGAGCCGGGGACTTCCCAATGAGCAGTTCTTC
TRBJ1-2,TRBV11-3,-,-,CASSPGGFGGYTF,TGTGCCAGCAGCCCCGGAGGCTTCGGAGGCTACACCTTC
TRBJ2-7,TRBV28,TRBD1,-,CASLGTGRGEQYF,TGTGCCAGCCTAGGGACAGGGCGGGGAGAGCAGTACTTC
TRBJ1-2,TRBV28,-,-,CASSLISGRNYGYTF,TGTGCCAGCAGTTTAATTTCAGGGCGTAACTATGGCTACACCTTC
TRBJ2-3,TRBV6-5,TRBD2,-,CASSQRGRDTQYF,TGTGCCAGCAGCCAGCGGGGGCGGGATACGCAGTATTTT